Listed below are T cell receptor beta chains from one sample, sequenced in a study of shared clonotypes between healthy human individuals. Libraries were prepared by immunoSEQ multiplex PCR; TCRdb keeps only in-frame clonotypes and omits some of them. The sample has under 1,100,000 clones, around 76% seen once. The material sequenced was memory CD4+ T cells sorted from blood. These receptors all stem from a man aged 18 to 30 in good health. Each CDR3 is given with its conserved first and last residue. D genes are given only for firm matches. Not every row has a clone size; where given, it reads once, few, many or a size class.

TRBJ2-5 | - | - | TRBV18 | TGTGCCAGCTCAGATCCGAGCGGCCAAGAGACCCAGTACTTC | CASSDPSGQETQYF
TRBJ1-1 | - | - | TRBV30 | TGTGCCTGGAGCCAACAGGGAATCCCTGAAGCTTTCTTT | CAWSQQGIPEAFF
TRBJ1-2 | - | TRBD1 | TRBV29-1 | TGCAGCGTTTCCCTTACCGGGACAGGGGATGGCTACACCTTC | CSVSLTGTGDGYTF
TRBJ2-5 | few | - | TRBV7-9 | TGTGCCAGCAGCCTCCGACTTAAACAAGAAGAGACCCAGTACTTC | CASSLRLKQEETQYF
TRBJ2-6 | - | - | TRBV18 | TGTGCCAGCTCACCTTTATCGTTGGGAGTCTCTGGGGCCAACGTCCTGACTTTC | CASSPLSLGVSGANVLTF
TRBJ2-7 | - | - | TRBV28 | TGTGCCAGCACCCCGTCGGGCCTCAGGGACGAGCAGTACTTC | CASTPSGLRDEQYF
TRBJ2-7 | - | TRBD1 | TRBV19 | TGTGCCAGTAGTCGACATCCGGGACAGGAGGTACACGAGCAGTACTTC | CASSRHPGQEVHEQYF
TRBJ1-1 | once | - | TRBV4-1 | TGCGCCAGCAGCCAAGAGACACGCCTCACTGAAGCTTTCTTT | CASSQETRLTEAFF
TRBJ2-3 | - | - | TRBV6-6 | TGTGCCAGCAGACCGGAGGGAATGGCAGATACGCAGTATTTT | CASRPEGMADTQYF
TRBJ2-3 | - | - | TRBV20-1 | TGCAGTGCTAGCTTGGGGGATACGCAGTATTTT | CSASLGDTQYF
TRBJ2-7 | - | - | TRBV19 | TGTGCCAGTTCAGATCTAGGGGGTTACGAGCAGTACTTC | CASSDLGGYEQYF
TRBJ1-1 | few | - | TRBV29-1 | TGCAGCGTTAGGGCAGGGAACACTGAAGCTTTCTTT | CSVRAGNTEAFF
TRBJ2-2 | - | - | TRBV19 | TGTGCCAGCCGGGGAGGTGGGACCGGGGAGCTGTTTTTT | CASRGGGTGELFF
TRBJ2-5 | - | - | TRBV7-9 | TGTGCCAGCAGCCACCCGACTAGGGGGGAGACCCAGTACTTC | CASSHPTRGETQYF
TRBJ2-5 | - | - | TRBV7-9 | TGTGCCAGCACTCCCGGGGACCGGTACCAAGAGACCCAGTACTTC | CASTPGDRYQETQYF
TRBJ2-6 | - | TRBD2 | TRBV7-8 | TGTGCCAGCAGCTTAGACCCACGGGGGGGTAAGGGTACTGGGGCCAACGTCCTGACTTTC | CASSLDPRGGKGTGANVLTF
TRBJ1-1 | - | TRBD1 | TRBV27 | TGTGCCAGCAGACCTTACAGGGGGCGCAAGATGGACACTGAAGCTTTCTTT | CASRPYRGRKMDTEAFF
TRBJ2-1 | once | TRBD2 | TRBV7-8 | TGTGCCAGCAGCCCCCTATCGGTAGCGGGGAATGAGCAGTTCTTC | CASSPLSVAGNEQFF
TRBJ2-1 | few | - | TRBV7-6 | TGTGCCAGCAGCTTATTATCCAATGAGCAGTTCTTC | CASSLLSNEQFF
TRBJ2-5 | - | - | TRBV5-1 | TGCGCCAGCAGCTTGGTAGCTTCCCAAAAGACCCAGTACTTC | CASSLVASQKTQYF
TRBJ1-2 | - | - | TRBV7-9 | TGTGCCAGCAGCCTTGGGGCGTCGTTGCTTTTAGATGGCTACACCTTC | CASSLGASLLLDGYTF
TRBJ2-7 | - | TRBD1 | TRBV10-3 | TGTGCCATCAGTTCGGGACAGGGGGACTACGAGCAGTACTTC | CAISSGQGDYEQYF
TRBJ2-3 | - | - | TRBV18 | TGTGCCAGCTCACAAAATCTCCCTAGCACAGATACGCAGTATTTT | CASSQNLPSTDTQYF
TRBJ2-4 | few | - | TRBV27 | TGTGCCAGCAGTTTACGCGGGACCAAAAACATTCAGTACTTC | CASSLRGTKNIQYF
TRBJ1-5 | - | - | TRBV2 | TGTGCCAGCAGAAAGGGCGGGGATAATCAGCCCCAGCATTTT | CASRKGGDNQPQHF
TRBJ2-1 | - | - | TRBV15 | TGTGCCACCAGCACCACCATCTACAATGAGCAGTTCTTC | CATSTTIYNEQFF
TRBJ2-7 | - | TRBD1 | TRBV18 | TGTGCCAGCGCCGCCGGGACAGGGGGCACCTACGAGCAGTACTTC | CASAAGTGGTYEQYF
TRBJ2-2 | - | TRBD1 | TRBV4-3 | TGCGCCAGCAGCCAAGGACAGGGACCTGCCGGGGAGCTGTTTTTT | CASSQGQGPAGELFF
TRBJ1-5 | - | - | TRBV10-2 | TGCGCCAGCAGTGAAAACCCCAGTAATCAGCCCCAGCATTTT | CASSENPSNQPQHF
TRBJ1-2 | few | TRBD1 | TRBV5-5 | TGTGCCAGCAGCTACATTGGACAGGGGGCCGAAGGCTACACCTTC | CASSYIGQGAEGYTF
TRBJ2-7 | - | - | TRBV29-1 | TGCAGCGTTGAATTTGTCGGATCTTACGAGCAGTACTTC | CSVEFVGSYEQYF
TRBJ2-7 | - | - | TRBV29-1 | TGCAGCTCTCCGGTGGGGGGATTCTCCTACGAGCAGTACTTC | CSSPVGGFSYEQYF
TRBJ2-7 | - | TRBD2 | TRBV2 | TGTGCCAGCAGGTTGGGGACTAGCGGGGGATACGAGCAGTACTTC | CASRLGTSGGYEQYF